Sequencing of this T cell receptor beta chain was carried out in a study of cytomegalovirus exposure and HLA in healthy donors. Study-wide results and limits: Some V segments, including TRBV6-2 and TRBV6-3, were excluded as indistinguishable.

Trimming stripped 8 bases from V and 0 bases from J, with 14 bases between. The CDR3 covers 14 residues. Looked up from germline, CDR1 is SQVTM and CDR2 is ANQGSEA. Only one count was recorded for this clone. Its antigen is unknown. PCR primers comprised 60 Vbeta and 13 Jbeta primers. Only in-frame clones appear in the TCRdb table, and some are missing; sequencing was by immunoSEQ multiplex PCR. The sample contains approximately 120,000 clones, over 75% of which appear only once. The material sequenced was PBMCs. The receptor's source is a woman between 40 and 50 years old in good health and CMV-seropositive. The genes are TRBV29-1 and TRBJ2-1, with D possibly being TRBD2 (6 bases). CDR3 in DNA: TGCAGCCTTATAGCCGGGAGCTCCTACAATGAGCAGTTCTTC. Amino acid sequence: CSLIAGSSYNEQFF.